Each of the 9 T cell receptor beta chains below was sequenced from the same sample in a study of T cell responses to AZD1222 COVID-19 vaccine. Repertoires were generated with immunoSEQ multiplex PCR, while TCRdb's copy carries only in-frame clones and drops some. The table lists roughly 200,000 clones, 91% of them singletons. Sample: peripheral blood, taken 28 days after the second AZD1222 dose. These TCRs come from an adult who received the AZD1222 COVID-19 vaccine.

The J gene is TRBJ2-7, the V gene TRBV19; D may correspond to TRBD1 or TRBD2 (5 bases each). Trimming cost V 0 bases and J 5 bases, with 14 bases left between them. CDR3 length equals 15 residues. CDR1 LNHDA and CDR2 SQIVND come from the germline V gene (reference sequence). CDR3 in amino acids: CASSIDSGRTDEQYF. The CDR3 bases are TGTGCCAGTAGTATAGACTCGGGACGGACTGACGAGCAGTACTTC. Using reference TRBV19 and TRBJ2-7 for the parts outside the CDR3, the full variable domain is DGGITQSPKYLFRKEGQNVTLSCEQNLNHDAMYWYRQDPGQGLRLIYYSQIVNDFQKGDIAEGYSVSREKKESFPLTVTSAQKNPTAFYLCASSIDSGRTDEQYFGPGTRLTVT.

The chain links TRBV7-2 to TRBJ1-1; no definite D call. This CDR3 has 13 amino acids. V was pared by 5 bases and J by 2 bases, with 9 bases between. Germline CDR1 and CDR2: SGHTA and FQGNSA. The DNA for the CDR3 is TGTGCCAGCAGCCCAAGGTTCAACACTGAAGCTTTCTTT. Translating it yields CASSPRFNTEAFF.

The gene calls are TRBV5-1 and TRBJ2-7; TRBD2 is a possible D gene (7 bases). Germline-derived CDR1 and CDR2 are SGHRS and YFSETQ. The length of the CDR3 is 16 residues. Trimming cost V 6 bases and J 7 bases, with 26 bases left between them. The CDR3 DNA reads TGCGCCAGCACCATGGGGGGGGGCGCAAGGGATAATGAGCAGTACTTC. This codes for CASTMGGGARDNEQYF.

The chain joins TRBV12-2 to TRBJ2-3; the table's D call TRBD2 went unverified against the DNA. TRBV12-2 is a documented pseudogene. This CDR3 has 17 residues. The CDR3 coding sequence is TGTGCAAGTCGCTTCGTATCTCTAGCGGGGGTCACAGATACGCAGTATTTT. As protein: CASRFVSLAGVTDTQYF.

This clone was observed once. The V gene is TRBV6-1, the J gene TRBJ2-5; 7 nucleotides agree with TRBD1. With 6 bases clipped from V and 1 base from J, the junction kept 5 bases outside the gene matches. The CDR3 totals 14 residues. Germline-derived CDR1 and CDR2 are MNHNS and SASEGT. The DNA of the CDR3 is TGTGCCAGCAGCCGGACAGGATCCCAAGAGACCCAGTACTTC. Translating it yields CASSRTGSQETQYF.

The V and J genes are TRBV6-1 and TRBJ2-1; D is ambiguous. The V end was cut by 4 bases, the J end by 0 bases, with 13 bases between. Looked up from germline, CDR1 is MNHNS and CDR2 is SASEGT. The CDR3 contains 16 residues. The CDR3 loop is CASSGYSPSSYNEQFF. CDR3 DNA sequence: TGTGCCAGCAGTGGCTACAGCCCTAGCTCCTACAATGAGCAGTTCTTC.

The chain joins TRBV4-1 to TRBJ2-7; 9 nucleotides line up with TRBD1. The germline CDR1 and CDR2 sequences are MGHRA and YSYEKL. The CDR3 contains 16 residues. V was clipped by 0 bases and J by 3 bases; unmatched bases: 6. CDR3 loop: CASSQEKRQGDYEQYF. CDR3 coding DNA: TGCGCCAGCAGCCAAGAAAAGAGACAGGGGGACTACGAGCAGTACTTC.

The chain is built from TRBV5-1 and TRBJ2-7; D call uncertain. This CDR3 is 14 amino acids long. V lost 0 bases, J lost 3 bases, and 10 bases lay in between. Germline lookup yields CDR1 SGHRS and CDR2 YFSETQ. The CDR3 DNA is TGCGCCAGCAGCTTGGTTCAGAGTCGCTACGAGCAGTACTTC. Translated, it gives CASSLVQSRYEQYF.

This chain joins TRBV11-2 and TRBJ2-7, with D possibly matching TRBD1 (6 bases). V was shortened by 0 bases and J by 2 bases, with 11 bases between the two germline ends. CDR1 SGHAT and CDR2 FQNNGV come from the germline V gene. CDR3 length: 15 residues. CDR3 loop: CASSLDRGSTYEQYF. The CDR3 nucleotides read TGTGCCAGCAGCTTAGATAGGGGGTCCACCTACGAGCAGTACTTC. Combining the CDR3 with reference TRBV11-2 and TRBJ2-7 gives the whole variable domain EAGVAQSPRYKIIEKRQSVAFWCNPISGHATLYWYQQILGQGPKLLIQFQNNGVVDDSQLPKDRFSAERLKGVDSTLKIQPAKLEDSAVYLCASSLDRGSTYEQYFGPGTRLTVT.